Detailed here is one T cell receptor (beta chain). Its antigen is undetermined. The data stem from a study of blood T cells in healthy people across ages. Study-wide results and caveats: Relative to aged donors, long-lived donors carried more naive CD4+ cells and displayed higher diversity.

Researchers report isolating at least 6 million PBMCs per sample. Looked up from germline, CDR1 is SGHTA and CDR2 is FQGNSA. The CDR3 extends over 13 amino acids. Trimming took 5 bases from V and 9 from J, leaving 14 bases between them. It was with a sample-barcoded 5' primer and a J-beta primer mix that a second PCR of about 6 to 12 cycles was run. Every single cDNA molecule received a tag from a template-switch adaptor with 12 random nucleotides. MiXCR, applied by TCRdb to the 5' RACE reads, yields one record per CDR3 protein. The sample records 1.5 million to 2 million distinct CDR3 sequences, about 49% being singletons.

The TCR was taken from a woman between 35 and 50 years old in good health. The sample comprised blood. The genes are TRBV7-2 and TRBJ2-1, with D uncertain. The CDR3 DNA sequence: TGTGCCAGCAGCAACGACGCCCGGTTTGAGCAGTTCTTC. It translates to CASSNDARFEQFF.